This T cell receptor (beta chain) was identified during a study of blood T cell repertoires in COVID-19. At the level of the study: Samples representing acute and convalescent COVID-19 were sourced from the United States, Italy and Spain. T cells, B-cell-depleted T cells, or PBMCs supplied cDNA or gDNA.

Authors' data handling: Amplified reference gene primers provided the basis for estimating nucleated cell counts. Sequenced by immunoSEQ multiplex PCR; TCRdb stores in-frame clones only, minus some. V, J and clone size were drawn from that table, and D and trimming were deduced from the DNA. The sample shows some 240,000 clones, 75% to 90% of them seen only once. The V segment lost 4 bases and the J segment 3 bases; nucleotides outside the gene matches: 5. The CDR3 spans 16 residues. Germline assignment: CDR1 LGHDT and CDR2 YNNKEL (reference sequence). Enrolled during active infection, Seattle patients were then followed longitudinally.

The sequence was collected from a woman in her 70s with COVID-19, enrolled during active disease. Sequencing input: peripheral blood. The rearrangement joins TRBV3-1 (or the pseudogene TRBV3-2) to TRBJ2-3; the match to TRBD2 covers 12 bases. This chain's CDR3 is CASSLAGTSGTDTQYF. DNA for the CDR3: TGTGCCAGCAGCCTTGCCGGGACTAGCGGGACAGATACGCAGTATTTT.